Reported below is one TCR beta chain. Its specificity is not known. One end of the junction is discordant with germline, which a read error may explain. This CDR3 region has 8 residues. Germline V lookup: CDR1 DFQATT, CDR2 SNEGSKA (reference sequence). The source of the sample is a study of T cell repertoires in cytomegalovirus infection. About the study: The study used recently identified HLA-C-restricted and well-studied HLA-B-restricted CMV epitopes. Matching HLA type, along with CMV infection, was indicated by public TCR beta signatures.

TCRdb processed the reads anew with MiXCR; each CDR3 protein has one entry. The table has about 470,000 distinct CDR3 sequences, roughly 43% seen once. Study observations and caveats: HLA-C-restricted CMV-specific TCR beta clonotypes prevailed in the ex vivo response. Public TCR beta family frequency separated CMV-and-HLA carriers, including in an independent cohort.

The rearrangement uses TRBV20-1 and TRBJ1-2; D is unresolved. This receptor was identified in a human donor in good health (CMV status not recorded). Some clones in this sample may be carry-over from other donors' samples. Sequences were derived from cultured PBMCs, sampled from culture after CMV antigen stimulation. The CDR3 DNA follows: TGCAGTGCTAGAGGGGAAGCCTTC. Protein product: CSARGEAF.